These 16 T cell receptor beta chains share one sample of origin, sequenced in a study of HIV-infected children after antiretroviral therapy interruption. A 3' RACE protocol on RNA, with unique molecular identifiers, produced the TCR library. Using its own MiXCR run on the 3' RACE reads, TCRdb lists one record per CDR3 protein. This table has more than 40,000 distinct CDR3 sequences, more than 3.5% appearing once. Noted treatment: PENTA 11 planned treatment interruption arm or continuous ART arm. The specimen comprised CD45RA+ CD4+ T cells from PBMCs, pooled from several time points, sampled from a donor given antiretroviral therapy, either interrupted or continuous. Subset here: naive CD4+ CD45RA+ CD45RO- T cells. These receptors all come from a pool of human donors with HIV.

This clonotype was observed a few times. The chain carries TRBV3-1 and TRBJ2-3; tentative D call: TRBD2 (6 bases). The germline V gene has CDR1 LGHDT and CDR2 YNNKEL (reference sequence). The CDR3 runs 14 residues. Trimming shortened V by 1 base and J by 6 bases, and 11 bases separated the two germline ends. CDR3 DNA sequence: TGTGCCAGCAGCCAAGGGCTAGCGAGGGATACGCAGTATTTT. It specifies CASSQGLARDTQYF.

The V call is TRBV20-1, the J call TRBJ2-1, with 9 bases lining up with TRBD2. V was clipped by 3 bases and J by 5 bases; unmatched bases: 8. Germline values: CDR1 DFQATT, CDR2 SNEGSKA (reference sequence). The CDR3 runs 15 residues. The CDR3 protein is CSARARGGPNNEQFF. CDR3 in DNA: TGCAGTGCTAGGGCGCGGGGGGGCCCTAACAATGAGCAGTTCTTC.

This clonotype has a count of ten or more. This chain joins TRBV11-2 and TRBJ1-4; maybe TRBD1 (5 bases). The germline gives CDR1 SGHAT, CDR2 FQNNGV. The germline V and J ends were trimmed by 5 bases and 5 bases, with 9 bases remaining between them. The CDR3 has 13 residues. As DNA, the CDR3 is TGTGCCAGCAGCCCTGGGGCGAATGAAAAACTGTTTTTT. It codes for CASSPGANEKLFF.

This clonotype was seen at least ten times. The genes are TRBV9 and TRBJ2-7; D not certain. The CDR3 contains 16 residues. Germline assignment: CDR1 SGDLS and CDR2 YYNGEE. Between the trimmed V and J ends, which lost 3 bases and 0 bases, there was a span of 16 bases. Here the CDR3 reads CASSAPEGSASYEQYF. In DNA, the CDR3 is TGTGCCAGCAGCGCCCCTGAAGGTTCCGCCTCCTACGAGCAGTACTTC.

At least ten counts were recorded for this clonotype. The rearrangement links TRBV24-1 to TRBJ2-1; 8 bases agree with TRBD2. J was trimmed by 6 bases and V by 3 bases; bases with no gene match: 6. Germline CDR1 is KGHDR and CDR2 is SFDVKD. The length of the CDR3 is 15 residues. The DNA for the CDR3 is TGTGCCACCAGTGATCCGGGGGGGCCAGGCAATGAGCAGTTCTTC. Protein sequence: CATSDPGGPGNEQFF.

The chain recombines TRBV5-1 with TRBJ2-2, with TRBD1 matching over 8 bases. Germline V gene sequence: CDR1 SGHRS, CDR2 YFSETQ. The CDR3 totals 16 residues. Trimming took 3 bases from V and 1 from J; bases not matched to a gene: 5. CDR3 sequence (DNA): TGCGCCAGCAGCTCCAGTGGACAGGGGAACACCGGGGAGCTGTTTTTT. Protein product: CASSSSGQGNTGELFF.

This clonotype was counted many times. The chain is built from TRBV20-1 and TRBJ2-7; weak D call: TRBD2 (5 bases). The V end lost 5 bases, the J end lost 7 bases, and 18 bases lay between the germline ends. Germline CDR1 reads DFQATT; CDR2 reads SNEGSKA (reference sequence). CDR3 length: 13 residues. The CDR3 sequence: CSARTPLSEEQYF. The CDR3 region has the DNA TGCAGTGCTCGAACTCCCCTTAGCGAGGAGCAGTACTTC.

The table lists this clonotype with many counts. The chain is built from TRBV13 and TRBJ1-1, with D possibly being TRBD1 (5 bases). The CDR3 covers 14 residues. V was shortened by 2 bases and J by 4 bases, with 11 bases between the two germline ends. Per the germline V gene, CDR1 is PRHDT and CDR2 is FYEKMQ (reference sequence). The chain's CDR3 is CASSLPGPGTEAFF. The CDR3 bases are TGTGCCAGCAGCTTACCGGGGCCGGGCACTGAAGCTTTCTTT.

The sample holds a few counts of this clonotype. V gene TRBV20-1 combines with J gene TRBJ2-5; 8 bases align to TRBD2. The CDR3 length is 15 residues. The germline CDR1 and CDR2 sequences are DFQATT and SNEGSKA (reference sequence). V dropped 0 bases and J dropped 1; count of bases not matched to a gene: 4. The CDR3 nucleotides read TGCAGTGCTAGAGATCAGCGGGGGACCCAAGAGACCCAGTACTTC. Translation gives CSARDQRGTQETQYF.

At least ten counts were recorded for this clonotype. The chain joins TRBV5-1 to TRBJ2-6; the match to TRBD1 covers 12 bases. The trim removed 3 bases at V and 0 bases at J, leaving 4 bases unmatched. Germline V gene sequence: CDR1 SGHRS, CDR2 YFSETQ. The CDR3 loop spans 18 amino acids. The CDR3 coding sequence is TGCGCCAGCAGCTGGGGACAGGGGGCCCACTCTGGGGCCAACGTCCTGACTTTC. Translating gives CASSWGQGAHSGANVLTF.

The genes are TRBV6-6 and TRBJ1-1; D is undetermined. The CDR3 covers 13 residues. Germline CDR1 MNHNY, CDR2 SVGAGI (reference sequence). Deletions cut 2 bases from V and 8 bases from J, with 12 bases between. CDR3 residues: CASSYPEGLEAFF. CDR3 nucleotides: TGTGCCAGCAGTTACCCCGAAGGGTTGGAAGCTTTCTTT.

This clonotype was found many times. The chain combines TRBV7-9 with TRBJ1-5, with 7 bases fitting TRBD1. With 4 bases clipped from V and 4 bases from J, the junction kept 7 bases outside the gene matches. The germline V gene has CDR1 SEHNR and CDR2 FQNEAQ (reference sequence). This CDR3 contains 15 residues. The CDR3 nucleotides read TGTGCCAGCAGCTCGACAGGGTTGGGTAATCAGCCCCAGCATTTT. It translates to CASSSTGLGNQPQHF.

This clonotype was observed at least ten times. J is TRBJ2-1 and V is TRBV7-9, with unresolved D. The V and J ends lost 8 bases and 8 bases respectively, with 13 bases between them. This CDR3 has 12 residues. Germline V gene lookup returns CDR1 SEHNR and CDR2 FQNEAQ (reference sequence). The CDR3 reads CASRPQEHEQFF. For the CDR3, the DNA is TGTGCCAGCCGGCCGCAGGAGCATGAGCAGTTCTTC.

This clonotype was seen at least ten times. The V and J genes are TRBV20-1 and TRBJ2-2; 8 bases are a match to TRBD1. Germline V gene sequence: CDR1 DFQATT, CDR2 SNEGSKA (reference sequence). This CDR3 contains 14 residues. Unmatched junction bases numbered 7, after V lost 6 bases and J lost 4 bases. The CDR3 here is CSANGQGSTGELFF. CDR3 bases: TGCAGTGCAAATGGACAGGGATCCACCGGGGAGCTGTTTTTT.

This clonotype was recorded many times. The DNA of the CDR3 is TGTGCCACCAGTGATTCCACAGGGGGCTCCTACAATGAGCAGTTCTTC. It translates to CATSDSTGGSYNEQFF. V is TRBV24-1 and J is TRBJ2-1; 8 nucleotides align to TRBD1. The germline CDR1 and CDR2 sequences are KGHDR and SFDVKD. The CDR3 covers 16 residues. V dropped 2 bases and J dropped 0; count of bases not matched to a gene: 2.

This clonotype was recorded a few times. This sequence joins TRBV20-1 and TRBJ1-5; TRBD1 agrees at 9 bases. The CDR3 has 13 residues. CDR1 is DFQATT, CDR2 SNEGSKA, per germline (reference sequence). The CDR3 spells CSCRDREYQPQHF. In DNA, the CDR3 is TGCAGCTGCCGGGACAGGGAATATCAGCCCCAGCATTTT.